Presented here are 26 T cell receptor beta chains from one specimen sequenced in a study of blood T cell repertoires in COVID-19. Some clones are missing from TCRdb's copy, which holds only in-frame ones; the method was immunoSEQ multiplex PCR. Among 140,000 or so clones, about 80% were seen once, and the ten largest hold approximately 3.4%. The source material was peripheral blood. These receptors came from a man between 65 and 85 years old who had recovered from COVID-19.

This chain joins TRBV9 and TRBJ1-2; no clear D. In germline, CDR1 is SGDLS, CDR2 YYNGEE. Trimming took 0 bases from V and 1 from J, leaving 4 bases between them. The CDR3 runs to 13 residues. This CDR3 is CASSVVDNYGYTF. Here the CDR3 DNA reads TGTGCCAGCAGCGTAGTAGATAACTATGGCTACACCTTC.

This chain links TRBV5-8 with TRBJ1-2; TRBD1 is a possible D gene (5 bases). Trimming took 0 bases from V and 7 from J, leaving 7 bases between them. CDR1 is SGHTS and CDR2 is YDEGEE in the germline V gene. The CDR3 contains 12 residues. CDR3 protein: CASSLEGIGYTF. DNA for the CDR3: TGTGCCAGCAGCTTGGAGGGGATTGGCTACACCTTC. The complete variable domain, with remaining parts taken from reference TRBV5-8 and TRBJ1-2, reads EAGVTQSPTHLIKTRGQQATLRCSPISGHTSVYWYQQALGLGLQFLLWYDEGEERNRGNFPPRFSGRQFPNYSSELNVNALELEDSALYLCASSLEGIGYTFGSGTRLTVV.

The rearrangement uses TRBV24-1 and TRBJ2-7, with TRBD2 matching 10 bases. Germline loops: CDR1 KGHDR, CDR2 SFDVKD. The CDR3 totals 14 residues. The junction had 7 bases not matched to a gene; V was cut back by 6 bases and J by 6 bases. CDR3 DNA: TGTGCCACCAGTCAGGAACTAGCGGGAATCGAGCAGTACTTC. Amino acids: CATSQELAGIEQYF.

This clone occurred once. The chain links TRBV29-1 to TRBJ1-1; 7 positions agree with TRBD1. This CDR3 spans 13 amino acids. V shed 5 bases and J 4 bases; nucleotides not matched to a gene: 7. Germline V gene data show CDR1 as SQVTM and CDR2 as ANQGSEA. As DNA, the CDR3 is TGCAGCGTTTGGGACAGAGGGGCCACTGAAGCTTTCTTT. Protein: CSVWDRGATEAFF.

This clone was counted many times. The chain uses TRBV2 and TRBJ2-7, with D tentatively TRBD2 (5 bases). The V end lost 9 bases, the J end lost 1 base, and 16 bases lay between the germline ends. CDR3 length equals 14 residues. Looked up from germline, CDR1 is SNHLY and CDR2 is FYNNEI. CDR3 in DNA: TGTGCCAGGGAGAGTGAGGGCGGATCCTACGAGCAGTACTTC. Encoded protein: CARESEGGSYEQYF.

The V call is TRBV6-5, the J call TRBJ1-2, with D unresolved. The germline V and J ends were trimmed by 5 bases and 7 bases, with 17 bases remaining between them. Germline values: CDR1 MNHEY, CDR2 SVGAGI. The CDR3 length is 14 residues. In DNA, the CDR3 is TGTGCCAGCAGTATGACTAGCTTATGGGGTGGCTACACCTTC. As protein: CASSMTSLWGGYTF.

V and J are TRBV5-1 and TRBJ1-1, with unresolved D. The CDR3 consists of 12 residues. Germline V gives CDR1 SGHRS, CDR2 YFSETQ. Trimming removed 0 bases at V and 8 bases at J, with 8 bases between. The CDR3 sequence: CASSLGESEAFF. CDR3 nucleotides: TGCGCCAGCAGCTTGGGAGAATCCGAAGCTTTCTTT.

This rearrangement joins TRBV19 to TRBJ1-5; tentatively, D is TRBD1 (6 bases). The germline V gene encodes CDR1 LNHDA and CDR2 SQIVND (reference sequence). The CDR3 has 14 residues. Trimming pared 2 bases from V and 5 bases from J, leaving 10 bases between. The CDR3 sequence is CASSIMQGHQPQHF. CDR3 nucleotide sequence: TGTGCCAGTAGTATAATGCAGGGGCATCAGCCCCAGCATTTT.

The chain employs TRBV5-6 and TRBJ2-2; 13 bases match TRBD2. Germline CDR1 reads SGHDT; CDR2 reads YYEEEE. This CDR3 comprises 19 residues. J gave up 2 bases and V 4 bases, and 11 bases lay outside the gene matches. CDR3 protein: CASSPRTSGGLTNTGELFF. The CDR3 DNA follows: TGTGCCAGCAGCCCTCGGACTAGCGGGGGTCTTACTAACACCGGGGAGCTGTTTTTT. Filled out from reference TRBV5-6 and TRBJ2-2, the complete variable domain reads DAGVTQSPTHLIKTRGQQVTLRCSPKSGHDTVSWYQQALGQGPQFIFQYYEEEERQRGNFPDRFSGHQFPNYSSELNVNALLLGDSALYLCASSPRTSGGLTNTGELFFGEGSRLTVL.

The gene calls are TRBV5-1 and TRBJ2-7, with TRBD1 matching over 7 bases. Germline V gene lookup returns CDR1 SGHRS and CDR2 YFSETQ. The CDR3 covers 15 residues. The J segment lost 3 bases and the V segment lost 4 bases, leaving 10 bases of the junction unmatched. The chain's CDR3 is CASSGSGTAFYEQYF. CDR3 coding DNA: TGCGCCAGCAGCGGGTCCGGGACAGCCTTCTACGAGCAGTACTTC.

This clone is a singleton in its sample. The identical CDR3 is also encoded by other nucleotide sequences in the sample. The chain uses TRBV5-1 and TRBJ2-5, with TRBD1 as a possible D gene (5 bases). The germline V and J ends were trimmed by 4 bases and 2 bases, with 12 bases remaining between them. Germline V gene data show CDR1 as SGHRS and CDR2 as YFSETQ. The CDR3 loop spans 14 amino acids. This CDR3 is CASSPSGAQETQYF. For the CDR3, the DNA is TGCGCCAGCAGCCCCAGTGGGGCTCAAGAGACCCAGTACTTC.

The chain uses TRBV29-1 and TRBJ2-3; TRBD2 agrees at 12 bases. CDR3 size: 15 residues. Looked up from germline, CDR1 is SQVTM and CDR2 is ANQGSEA. The J segment lost 5 bases and the V segment lost 8 bases, leaving 11 bases of the junction unmatched. The CDR3, as DNA: TGCAGCTTCCGCAGACTAGCGGGAGTGGGAGATACGCAGTATTTT. Translation gives CSFRRLAGVGDTQYF.

The chain employs TRBV29-1 and TRBJ2-2; 10 positions agree with TRBD1. The V and J ends lost 7 bases and 7 bases, in that order; junction bases with no gene match: 12. This CDR3 is built from 15 residues. The germline V gene has CDR1 SQVTM and CDR2 ANQGSEA. CDR3 region: CSAELDRGQIGELFF. Written as DNA, the CDR3 is TGCAGCGCCGAACTCGACAGGGGGCAGATCGGGGAGCTGTTTTTT.

V usage is TRBV18 and J usage is TRBJ2-2; no clear D. Trimming left V 3 bases short and J 7 bases short, with 15 bases between. Per germline, CDR1 KGHSH and CDR2 LQKENI. This CDR3 is built from 15 residues. The DNA of the CDR3 is TGTGCCAGCTCACCCACGTTGACGGGTGGCGGGGAGCTGTTTTTT. Encoded protein: CASSPTLTGGGELFF.

The genes are TRBV7-3 and TRBJ2-7, with 10 positions matching TRBD2. V dropped 0 bases and J dropped 5; count of bases not matched to a gene: 7. Per the germline V gene, CDR1 is SGHTA and CDR2 is FQGTGA. CDR3 length: 16 residues. CDR3: CASSLTPLAGGDEQYF. The CDR3 DNA is TGTGCCAGCAGCTTAACCCCCTTAGCGGGAGGCGACGAGCAGTACTTC.

As DNA, the CDR3 is TGTGCCAGCACCAGCGGGGGGTTGGCGCAGTATTTT. As protein: CASTSGGLAQYF. The chain is built from TRBV2 and TRBJ2-3, with 9 nucleotides matching TRBD2. V lost 7 bases and J lost 10; bases outside the gene matches: 6. In germline, CDR1 is SNHLY, CDR2 FYNNEI. This CDR3 contains 12 residues.

The rearrangement joins TRBV15 to TRBJ2-1; D ambiguous. From germline, CDR1 is LNHNV and CDR2 YYDKDF (reference sequence). Trimming pared 2 bases from V and 7 bases from J, leaving 15 bases between. This CDR3 has 15 residues. The CDR3 loop reads CATSRRDNFGNEQFF. Written as DNA, the CDR3 is TGTGCCACCAGCAGACGAGACAACTTCGGAAATGAGCAGTTCTTC.

V is TRBV18 and J is TRBJ2-5; D is undetermined. CDR3 length: 14 residues. With 2 bases removed from V and 5 bases from J, the gap between germline ends came to 12 bases. In germline, CDR1 is KGHSH, CDR2 LQKENI. In DNA, the CDR3 is TGTGCCAGCTCACCAAGAGCTAGGTTGGAGACCCAGTACTTC. Translated: CASSPRARLETQYF. The full variable domain, in which reference TRBV18 and TRBJ2-5 provide the parts outside the CDR3, is NAGVMQNPRHLVRRRGQEARLRCSPMKGHSHVYWYRQLPEEGLKFMVYLQKENIIDESGMPKERFSAEFPKEGPSILRIQQVVRGDSAAYFCASSPRARLETQYFGPGTRLLVL.

The V and J genes are TRBV5-1 and TRBJ2-7, with D possibly being TRBD1 (5 bases). The CDR3 is 12 residues long. The germline V gene encodes CDR1 SGHRS and CDR2 YFSETQ. The ends were cut back, 4 bases at V and 4 bases at J, with 9 bases in the middle. The CDR3 bases are TGCGCCAGCAGCCAGGGATCGTACGAGCAGTACTTC. Translation: CASSQGSYEQYF.

This chain joins TRBV30 and TRBJ2-5, with TRBD2 matching over 13 bases. This CDR3 has 18 amino acids. J was trimmed by 5 bases and V by 3 bases; bases with no gene match: 15. Germline V gene lookup returns CDR1 GTSNPN and CDR2 SVGIG (reference sequence). In DNA, the CDR3 is TGTGCCTGGAGGGGCGGGACTAGCGGGGCCACATTGTGGGAGACCCAGTACTTC. It is translated as CAWRGGTSGATLWETQYF.

The rearrangement uses TRBV11-3 and TRBJ2-5; TRBD2 might be the D (6 bases). In germline, CDR1 is SGHNT, CDR2 YENEEA. The CDR3 is 18 amino acids. Trimming removed 5 bases from V and 5 bases from J, with 27 bases in between. DNA of the CDR3: TGTGCCAGCAGCCGCAAATCCGGATCGACTAGTGTTGGTGAGACCCAGTACTTC. It specifies CASSRKSGSTSVGETQYF.

The chain is built from TRBV2 and TRBJ2-5, with D possibly matching TRBD2 (5 bases). Between the trimmed V and J ends, which lost 0 bases and 4 bases, there was a span of 15 bases. This CDR3 is 16 amino acids long. Germline values: CDR1 SNHLY, CDR2 FYNNEI. The CDR3 sequence: CASSEAGVFVIETQYF. CDR3 sequence (DNA): TGTGCCAGCAGTGAAGCGGGAGTTTTTGTAATAGAGACCCAGTACTTC.

This chain uses TRBV5-1 with TRBJ2-5; 11 bases align to TRBD2. The ends lost 5 bases at V and 7 bases at J; junction bases unmatched: 16. This CDR3 contains 17 residues. Germline assignment: CDR1 SGHRS and CDR2 YFSETQ. CDR3 amino acids: CASSPVWNSGREGTQYF. CDR3 sequence (DNA): TGCGCCAGCAGTCCCGTTTGGAATAGCGGGAGGGAAGGGACCCAGTACTTC.

This sequence joins TRBV30 and TRBJ1-4; 8 positions agree with TRBD1. The J segment lost 7 bases and the V segment lost 3 bases, leaving 4 bases of the junction unmatched. Germline V gene data show CDR1 as GTSNPN and CDR2 as SVGIG (reference sequence). CDR3 length: 13 residues. The CDR3 is CAWSQTGVEKLFF. In DNA form, the CDR3 reads TGTGCCTGGAGCCAGACAGGGGTTGAAAAACTGTTTTTT.

This clone was observed many times. The chain has TRBV18 and TRBJ2-1; TRBD2 matches 10 bases. The CDR3 runs 17 residues. The J segment lost 2 bases and the V segment lost 3 bases, leaving 7 bases of the junction unmatched. CDR1 and CDR2 from the germline V gene are KGHSH and LQKENI. Written as DNA, the CDR3 is TGTGCCAGCTCACCCCTTTTAGCGGGAGGACCCTACAATGAGCAGTTCTTC. Amino acids: CASSPLLAGGPYNEQFF.

This clone was counted a few times. The CDR3 region has the DNA TGTGCCAGCAGTGATCCCGGGACAGGGGATAAGCAGTACTTC. Protein product: CASSDPGTGDKQYF. V usage is TRBV25-1 and J usage is TRBJ2-7; TRBD1 matches at 10 bases. J lost 8 bases, V lost 3 bases, and 7 bases had no gene match. This CDR3 has 14 amino acids. Germline lookup yields CDR1 MGHDK and CDR2 SYGVNS.